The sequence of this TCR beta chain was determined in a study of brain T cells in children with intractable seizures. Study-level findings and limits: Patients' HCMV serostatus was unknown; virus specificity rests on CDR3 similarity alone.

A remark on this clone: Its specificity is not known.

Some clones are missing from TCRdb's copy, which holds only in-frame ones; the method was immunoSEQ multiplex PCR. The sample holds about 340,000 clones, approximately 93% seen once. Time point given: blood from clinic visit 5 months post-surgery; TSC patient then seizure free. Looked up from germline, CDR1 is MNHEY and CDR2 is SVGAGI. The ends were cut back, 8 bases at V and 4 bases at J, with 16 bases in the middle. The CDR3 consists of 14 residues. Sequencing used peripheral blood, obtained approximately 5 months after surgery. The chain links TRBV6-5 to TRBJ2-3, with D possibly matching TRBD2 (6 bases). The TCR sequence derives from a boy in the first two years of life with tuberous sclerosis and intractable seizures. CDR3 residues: CASDLAIGADTQYF. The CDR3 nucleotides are TGTGCCAGCGATCTAGCGATAGGCGCAGATACGCAGTATTTT.